What follows are 14 T cell receptor beta chains derived from one specimen sequenced in a study. TCRdb used MiXCR to reprocess the 5' RACE reads, holding one entry per CDR3 protein. The sample lists 50,000 to 60,000 distinct CDR3 sequences, less than 25% occurring once. The sorted Tregs were CD4+CD25+CD127-/low cells. The sequencing sample was made of tumor-infiltrating Tregs sorted from the breast tumor. These receptors were obtained from a female donor with breast cancer.

Remarks on this clonotype: Because the CDR3 is missing its conserved closing phenylalanine or tryptophan, this is likely a read error. V gene TRBV6-5 combines with J gene TRBJ2-7; 9 bases match TRBD1. V gave up 4 bases and J gave up 5 bases; unmatched junction bases: 12. CDR1 MNHEY and CDR2 SVGAGI come from the germline V gene. The CDR3 has 16 residues. CDR3 sequence reads: CASSSITGTGPHEQYL. The CDR3, as DNA: TGTGCCAGCAGTTCCATAACCGGGACAGGGCCCCACGAGCAGTACCTC.

This clonotype has at least ten counts. This chain connects TRBV6-2 or TRBV6-3 to TRBJ1-2; 8 nucleotides agree with TRBD1. Trimming took 0 bases from V and 6 from J; bases not matched to a gene: 0. CDR1 MNHEY and CDR2 SVGEGT come from the germline V gene. The CDR3 length is 13 residues. The CDR3 is CASSYSTGDGYTF. CDR3 DNA: TGTGCCAGCAGTTACTCGACAGGGGATGGCTACACCTTC.

This clonotype has more than one count but fewer than ten. This chain connects TRBV7-9 to TRBJ2-7; D tentatively fits TRBD1 or TRBD2 (7 bases each). Germline V gene lookup returns CDR1 SEHNR and CDR2 FQNEAQ (reference sequence). This CDR3 contains 13 residues. V lost 6 bases and J lost 7, with 16 bases in between. The CDR3 DNA sequence: TGTGCCAGCAGATTCACAGGGGAGGGGGAGCAGTACTTC. It is translated as CASRFTGEGEQYF.

About this clonotype itself: A read error may explain this, as a much larger clone is one base away. The rearrangement joins TRBV4-1 to TRBJ2-1; no reliable D call. Germline lookup yields CDR1 MGHRA and CDR2 YSYEKL. The CDR3 is 17 residues long. The DNA of the CDR3 is TGCGCCGGCAGCCAAGTCGGGCGGTCGAGCTCCTACAATGAGCAGTTCTTC. It encodes CAGSQVGRSSSYNEQFF.

A few counts support this clonotype. The V gene is TRBV9, the J gene TRBJ2-6, with 10 bases aligning to TRBD1. V dropped 0 bases and J dropped 2; count of bases not matched to a gene: 5. The CDR3 has 18 amino acids. Per the germline V gene, CDR1 is SGDLS and CDR2 is YYNGEE. CDR3 nucleotides: TGTGCCAGCAGCGTAGTTGAGACAGGGGGCGCTGGGGCCAACGTCCTGACTTTC. Its protein product is CASSVVETGGAGANVLTF.

Comments on this clonotype: This sequence may be a read error, since a much larger clone differs from it by one base. The chain links TRBV29-1 to TRBJ1-2; possible D gene TRBD1, 6 bases. The CDR3 spans 13 residues. CDR1 is SQVTM, CDR2 ANQGSEA, per germline. CDR3 amino acids: CSAPDRANYGHTF. The CDR3 DNA is TGCAGCGCCCCGGACAGAGCTAACTATGGCCACACCTTC.

This chain links TRBV7-9 with TRBJ2-3, with D possibly matching TRBD1 (5 bases). From germline, CDR1 is SEHNR and CDR2 FQNEAQ (reference sequence). Deletions cut 1 base from V and 0 bases from J, with 8 bases between. The length of the CDR3 is 15 residues. The CDR3 loop is CASSLVAGSTDTQYF. The CDR3 DNA sequence: TGTGCCAGCAGCTTAGTCGCAGGGAGCACAGATACGCAGTATTTT.

This clonotype was seen ten or more times. V is TRBV5-1 and J is TRBJ2-1, with D possibly matching TRBD2 (5 bases). V was pared by 4 bases and J by 3 bases, with 8 bases between. This CDR3 has 13 amino acids. From germline, CDR1 is SGHRS and CDR2 YFSETQ. CDR3 DNA: TGCGCCAGCAGCATGGGAGACTACAATGAGCAGTTCTTC. Translation gives CASSMGDYNEQFF.

The V and J genes are TRBV6-1 and TRBJ2-7; 7 bases are a match to TRBD1. This CDR3 spans 13 amino acids. The V gene end was trimmed by 8 bases and the J gene end by 2 bases; junction bases not matched to a gene: 6. Germline V gene sequence: CDR1 MNHNS, CDR2 SASEGT. The CDR3 bases are TGTGCCAGCTTCGGACAGGAAGCCTACGAGCAGTACTTC. It codes for CASFGQEAYEQYF.

In its sample, this clonotype is medium-sized. The genes are TRBV12-3 or TRBV12-4 and TRBJ1-2, with D possibly TRBD1 on 5 matching bases. The germline V and J ends were trimmed by 4 bases and 4 bases, with 7 bases remaining between them. The CDR3 loop spans 12 amino acids. The CDR3: CASSSGAYGYTF. DNA of the CDR3: TGTGCCAGCAGTTCCGGGGCCTATGGCTACACCTTC.

The CDR3 DNA follows: TGCAGTGCTAGTGCGGGAGGTCCCTACGAGCAGTACTTC. It is translated as CSASAGGPYEQYF. This chain connects TRBV20-1 to TRBJ2-7, with TRBD2 matching 8 bases. Germline loops: CDR1 DFQATT, CDR2 SNEGSKA (reference sequence). With V trimmed by 3 bases and J by 2 bases, 3 bases remained unmatched. The CDR3 spans 13 residues.

V and J are TRBV7-9 and TRBJ2-1; possibly TRBD1 or TRBD2 for D (5 bases each). Trimming cost V 6 bases and J 7 bases, with 22 bases left between them. This CDR3 spans 16 amino acids. Germline V gives CDR1 SEHNR, CDR2 FQNEAQ (reference sequence). The CDR3 nucleotides are TGTGCCAGCAGTAACGGGCCTAAAACGAGGGGAAATGAGCAGTTCTTC. Protein product: CASSNGPKTRGNEQFF.

Relative to its sample, this clonotype is medium-sized (0.01 to 0.1%). V gene TRBV5-1 combines with J gene TRBJ1-1; 11 nucleotides match TRBD1. The CDR3 totals 15 residues. Germline CDR1 is SGHRS and CDR2 is YFSETQ. V lost 4 bases and J lost 10; bases outside the gene matches: 12. CDR3 residues: CASSPGQGAQTRAFF. DNA of the CDR3: TGCGCCAGCAGCCCCGGACAGGGGGCGCAAACAAGAGCTTTCTTT.

This clonotype was picked up many times. This chain uses TRBV6-5 with TRBJ2-2; tentatively, D is TRBD1 (6 bases). This CDR3 contains 12 residues. V lost 6 bases, J lost 4 bases, and 6 bases lay in between. Germline-derived CDR1 and CDR2 are MNHEY and SVGAGI. The CDR3 sequence is CASSRGTGELFF. CDR3 coding DNA: TGTGCCAGCAGCAGGGGCACCGGGGAGCTGTTTTTT.